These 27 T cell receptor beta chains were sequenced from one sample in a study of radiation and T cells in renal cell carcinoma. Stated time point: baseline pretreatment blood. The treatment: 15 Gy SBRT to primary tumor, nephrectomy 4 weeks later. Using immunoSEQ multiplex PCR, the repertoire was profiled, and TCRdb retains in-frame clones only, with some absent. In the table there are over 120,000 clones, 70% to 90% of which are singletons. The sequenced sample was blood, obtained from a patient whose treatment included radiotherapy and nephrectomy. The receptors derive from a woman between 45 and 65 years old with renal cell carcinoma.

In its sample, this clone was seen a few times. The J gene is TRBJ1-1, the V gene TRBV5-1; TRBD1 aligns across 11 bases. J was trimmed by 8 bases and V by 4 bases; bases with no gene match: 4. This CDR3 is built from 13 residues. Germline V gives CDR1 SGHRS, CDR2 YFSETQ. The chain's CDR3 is CASSRTGGGEAFF. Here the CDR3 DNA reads TGCGCCAGCAGCCGGACAGGGGGCGGGGAAGCTTTCTTT.

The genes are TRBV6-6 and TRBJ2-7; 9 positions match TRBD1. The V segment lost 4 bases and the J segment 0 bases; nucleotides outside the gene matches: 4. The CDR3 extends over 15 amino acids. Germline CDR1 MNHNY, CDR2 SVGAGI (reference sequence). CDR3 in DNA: TGTGCCAGCAGTTCCCCGGGACAGGGCTCCTACGAGCAGTACTTC. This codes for CASSSPGQGSYEQYF.

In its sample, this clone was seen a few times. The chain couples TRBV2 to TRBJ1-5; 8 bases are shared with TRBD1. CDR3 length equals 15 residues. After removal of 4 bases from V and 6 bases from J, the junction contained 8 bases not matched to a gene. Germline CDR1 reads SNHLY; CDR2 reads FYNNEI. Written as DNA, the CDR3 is TGTGCCAGCAGTGGAGGGGCAGGGGGCGGTCAGCCCCAGCATTTT. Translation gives CASSGGAGGGQPQHF.

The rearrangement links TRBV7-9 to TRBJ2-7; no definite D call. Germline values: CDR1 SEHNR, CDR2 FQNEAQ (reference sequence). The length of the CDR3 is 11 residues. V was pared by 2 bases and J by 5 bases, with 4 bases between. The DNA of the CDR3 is TGTGCCAGCAGCTTAATAGACGAGCAGTACTTC. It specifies CASSLIDEQYF.

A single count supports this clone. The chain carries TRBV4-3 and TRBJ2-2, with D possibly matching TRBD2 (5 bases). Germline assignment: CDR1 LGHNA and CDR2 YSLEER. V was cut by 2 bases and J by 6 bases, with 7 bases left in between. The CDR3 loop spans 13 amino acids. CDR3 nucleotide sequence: TGCGCCAGCAGCCAATCGGAGGCCGGGGAGCTGTTTTTT. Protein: CASSQSEAGELFF.

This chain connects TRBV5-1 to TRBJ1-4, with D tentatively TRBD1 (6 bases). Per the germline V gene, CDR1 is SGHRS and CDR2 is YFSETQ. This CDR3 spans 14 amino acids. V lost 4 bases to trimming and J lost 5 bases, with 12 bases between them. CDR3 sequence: CASSMGAGNEKLFF. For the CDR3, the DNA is TGCGCCAGCAGCATGGGGGCAGGAAATGAAAAACTGTTTTTT.

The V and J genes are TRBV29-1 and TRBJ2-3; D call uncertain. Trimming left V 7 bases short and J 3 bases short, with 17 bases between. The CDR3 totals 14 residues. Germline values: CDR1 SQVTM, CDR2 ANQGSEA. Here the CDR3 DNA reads TGCAGCGCCCACGACGGGTGGAGTACAGATACGCAGTATTTT. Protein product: CSAHDGWSTDTQYF.

Here the CDR3 DNA reads TGCGCCAGCAGCTTGGCCGGGCAGATGAACACTGAAGCTTTCTTT. Amino acid sequence: CASSLAGQMNTEAFF. The V call is TRBV5-1, the J call TRBJ1-1, with no clear D. The germline V and J ends were trimmed by 0 bases and 0 bases, with 9 bases remaining between them. Per the germline V gene, CDR1 is SGHRS and CDR2 is YFSETQ. The CDR3 consists of 15 residues.

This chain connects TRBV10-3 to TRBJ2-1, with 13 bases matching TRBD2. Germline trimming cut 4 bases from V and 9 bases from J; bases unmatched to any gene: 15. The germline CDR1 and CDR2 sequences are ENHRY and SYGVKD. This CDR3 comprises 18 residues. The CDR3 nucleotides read TGTGCCATCAGTGTGGGAACTAGCGGGGGGGATAAGAAACGTGAGCAGTTCTTC. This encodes CAISVGTSGGDKKREQFF.

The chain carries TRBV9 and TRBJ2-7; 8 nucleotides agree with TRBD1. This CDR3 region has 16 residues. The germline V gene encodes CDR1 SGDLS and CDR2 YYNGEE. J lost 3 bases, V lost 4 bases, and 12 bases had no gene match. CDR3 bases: TGTGCCAGCAGCCCTCAGGGGACAGGTTATATCTACGAGCAGTACTTC. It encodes CASSPQGTGYIYEQYF.

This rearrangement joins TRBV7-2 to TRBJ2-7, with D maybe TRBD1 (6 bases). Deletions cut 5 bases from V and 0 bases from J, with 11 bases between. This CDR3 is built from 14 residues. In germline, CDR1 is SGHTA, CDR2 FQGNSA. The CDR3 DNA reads TGTGCCAGCAGCGGTACAGGGAGCTCCTACGAGCAGTACTTC. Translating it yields CASSGTGSSYEQYF.

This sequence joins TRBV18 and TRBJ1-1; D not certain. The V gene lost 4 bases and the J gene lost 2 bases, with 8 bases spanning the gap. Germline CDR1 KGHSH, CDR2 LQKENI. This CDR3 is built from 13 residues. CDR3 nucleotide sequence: TGTGCCAGCTCACGAGACCCAAACACTGAAGCTTTCTTT. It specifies CASSRDPNTEAFF.

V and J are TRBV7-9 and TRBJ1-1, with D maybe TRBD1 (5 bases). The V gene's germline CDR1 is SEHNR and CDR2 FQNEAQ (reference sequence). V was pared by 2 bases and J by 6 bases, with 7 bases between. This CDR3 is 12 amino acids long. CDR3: CASSLLQAEAFF. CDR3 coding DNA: TGTGCCAGCAGCTTATTACAGGCTGAAGCTTTCTTT.

The DNA for the CDR3 is TGTGCCAGCAGCTTAGCGGGGGCGGATACGCAGTATTTT. Amino acid sequence: CASSLAGADTQYF. This chain links TRBV7-9 with TRBJ2-3, with D perhaps TRBD1 (6 bases). Trimming pared 0 bases from V and 6 bases from J, leaving 7 bases between. The CDR3 spans 13 residues. Per germline, CDR1 SEHNR and CDR2 FQNEAQ (reference sequence).

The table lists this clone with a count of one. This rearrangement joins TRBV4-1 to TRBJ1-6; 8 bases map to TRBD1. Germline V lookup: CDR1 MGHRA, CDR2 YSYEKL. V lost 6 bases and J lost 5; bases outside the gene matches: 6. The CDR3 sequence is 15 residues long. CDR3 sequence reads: CASSLRGQDNSPLHF. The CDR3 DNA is TGCGCCAGCAGTCTCCGGGGACAGGATAATTCACCCCTCCACTTT.

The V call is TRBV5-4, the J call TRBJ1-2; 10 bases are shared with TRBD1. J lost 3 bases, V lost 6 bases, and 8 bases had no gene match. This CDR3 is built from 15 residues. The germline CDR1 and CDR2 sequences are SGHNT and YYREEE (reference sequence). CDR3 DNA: TGTGCCAGCAACAACCGGGACAGGGGCGACTATGGCTACACCTTC. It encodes CASNNRDRGDYGYTF.

The CDR3 sequence: CASSSGQLGEKLFF. CDR3 bases: TGTGCCAGCAGCTCGGGACAGTTAGGGGAAAAACTGTTTTTT. J is TRBJ1-4 and V is TRBV5-4, with 7 bases fitting TRBD1. The junction had 7 bases not matched to a gene; V was cut back by 3 bases and J by 8 bases. The CDR3 spans 14 residues. Germline values: CDR1 SGHNT, CDR2 YYREEE (reference sequence). Supplemented by reference TRBV5-4 and TRBJ1-4, the full variable domain reads ETGVTQSPTHLIKTRGQQVTLRCSSQSGHNTVSWYQQALGQGPQFIFQYYREEENGRGNFPPRFSGLQFPNYSSELNVNALELDDSALYLCASSSGQLGEKLFFGSGTQLSVL.

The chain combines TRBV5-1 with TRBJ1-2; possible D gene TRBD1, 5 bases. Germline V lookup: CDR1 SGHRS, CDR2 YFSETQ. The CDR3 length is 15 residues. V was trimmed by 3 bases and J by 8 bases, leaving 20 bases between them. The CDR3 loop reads CASSWGEGRARGYTF. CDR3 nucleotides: TGCGCCAGCAGCTGGGGCGAGGGGAGGGCCCGCGGCTACACCTTC.

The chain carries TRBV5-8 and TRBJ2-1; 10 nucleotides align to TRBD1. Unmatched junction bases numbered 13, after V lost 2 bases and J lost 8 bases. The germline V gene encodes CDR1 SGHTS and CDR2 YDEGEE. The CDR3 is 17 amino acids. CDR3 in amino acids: CASSLERQGASADEQFF. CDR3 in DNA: TGTGCCAGCAGCTTAGAAAGACAGGGGGCTTCAGCGGATGAGCAGTTCTTC.

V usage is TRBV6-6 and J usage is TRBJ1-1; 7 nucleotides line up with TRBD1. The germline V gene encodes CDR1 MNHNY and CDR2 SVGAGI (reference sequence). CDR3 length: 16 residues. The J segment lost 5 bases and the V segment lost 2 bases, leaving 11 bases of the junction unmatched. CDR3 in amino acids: CASSYRGQSGQTEAFF. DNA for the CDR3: TGTGCCAGCAGTTACAGGGGACAGAGTGGCCAAACTGAAGCTTTCTTT.

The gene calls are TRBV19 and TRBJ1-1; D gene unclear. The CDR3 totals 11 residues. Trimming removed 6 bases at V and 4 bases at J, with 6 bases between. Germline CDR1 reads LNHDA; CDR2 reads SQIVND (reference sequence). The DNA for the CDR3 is TGTGCCAGTAGAACGGTCACTGAAGCTTTCTTT. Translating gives CASRTVTEAFF.

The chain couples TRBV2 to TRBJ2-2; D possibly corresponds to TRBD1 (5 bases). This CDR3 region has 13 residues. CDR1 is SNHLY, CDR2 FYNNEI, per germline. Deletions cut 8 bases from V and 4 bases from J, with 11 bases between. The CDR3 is CASFAGFTGELFF. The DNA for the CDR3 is TGTGCCAGCTTCGCAGGGTTCACCGGGGAGCTGTTTTTT.

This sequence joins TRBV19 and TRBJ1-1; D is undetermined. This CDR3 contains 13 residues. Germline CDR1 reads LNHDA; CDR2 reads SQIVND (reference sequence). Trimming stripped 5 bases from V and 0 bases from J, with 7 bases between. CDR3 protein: CASSQGLNTEAFF. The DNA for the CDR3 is TGTGCCAGTAGTCAAGGCTTGAACACTGAAGCTTTCTTT.

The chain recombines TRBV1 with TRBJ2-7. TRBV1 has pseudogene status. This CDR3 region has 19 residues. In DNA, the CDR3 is TGCACCAGCAGGGGCGGCCCCGGGACGGGACCCACCTGTTCCTACGAGCAGTACTTC. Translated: CTSRGGPGTGPTCSYEQYF.

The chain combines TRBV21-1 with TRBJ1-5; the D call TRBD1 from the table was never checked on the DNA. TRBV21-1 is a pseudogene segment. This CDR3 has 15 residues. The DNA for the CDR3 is TGTGCCAGCAGCAAAGGACAGGGGTCAGGACAGCCCCAGCATTTT. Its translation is CASSKGQGSGQPQHF.

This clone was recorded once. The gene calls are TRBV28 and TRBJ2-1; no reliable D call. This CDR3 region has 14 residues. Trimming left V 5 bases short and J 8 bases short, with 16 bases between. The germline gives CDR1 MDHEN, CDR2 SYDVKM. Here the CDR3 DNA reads TGTGCCAGCAGTCAAAACCTGCCTACCCATGAGCAGTTCTTC. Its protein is CASSQNLPTHEQFF.

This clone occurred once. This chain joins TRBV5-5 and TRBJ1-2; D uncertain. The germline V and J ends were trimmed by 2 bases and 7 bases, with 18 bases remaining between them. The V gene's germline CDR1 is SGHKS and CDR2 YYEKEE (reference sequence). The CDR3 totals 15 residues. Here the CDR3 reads CASSFTLGREAGYTF. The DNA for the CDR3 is TGTGCCAGCAGCTTCACTTTAGGTCGCGAGGCTGGCTACACCTTC.